A single TCR beta chain is shown here with its context. This clone was picked up one time. Its specific antigen is unknown. There are no base qualities to consult, and no much larger clone falls within one base. In total, 600 or so healthy bone marrow donors made up the cohort. At the time of sampling, every cohort member was nominally healthy, though immune exposures that went unrecorded were likely present. CMV serostatus was recorded as positive for about 300 and negative for 352 of the 666 cohort members, whereas no CMV serostatus was recorded for the donor in question. Every donor gave a peripheral blood sample, and the peripheral blood mononuclear cells from that sample were used for TCR beta sequencing. The Qiagen DNeasy Blood Extraction Kit was used to extract genomic DNA from the blood cell samples. The library came from the immunoSEQ multiplex PCR assay. The multiplex PCR relied on a mix of 60 forward primers for TCR Vbeta segments and 13 reverse primers for TCR Jbeta segments. A multiplex PCR assay on genomic DNA amplified the CDR3 region of rearranged TCR beta genes. Amplified TCR beta libraries were sequenced as 87-base-pair reads on the Illumina HiSeq System. The source study handled its data this way. Across the 500 to 750 repertoires, a later analysis counted roughly 84 million unique TCR beta chains, approximately 12 million of which were shared by at least two donors. To remove PCR and sequencing errors, raw reads were error-corrected and collapsed into unique sequences using a nearest-neighbor algorithm that merged closely related sequences. V, D and J gene segments were assigned by aligning CDR3 sequences to IMGT reference sequences. For a sequence to be retained, at least a six-nucleotide match to both a V gene segment and a J gene segment was required. A rearrangement counted as productive if the CDR3 had no stop codons and remained in frame with V and J, and every other rearrangement counted as non-productive. CDR3 was defined according to IMGT convention as the region running from the second conserved V-encoded cysteine to the conserved J-encoded phenylalanine. In an earlier analysis of 500 to 650 of the donors, sequences lacking an unambiguous match to a single V gene segment were excluded. In an earlier analysis of some 590 of the donors, a V segment was called functional when productive rearrangements were above 56.7%, and segregating when the standard deviation between donors exceeded 5%. A statistical classification framework was developed to diagnose cytomegalovirus status using the catalog of TCR beta chain sequences. In a later analysis, TCR nucleotide sequences were compared against IMGT/GENE-DB human TR gene sequences so that V and J genes could be assigned. Using the TCRdist pipeline, a later analysis assigned CDR3 sequences along with most-parsimonious VDJ recombination scenarios. In a later analysis, every TCR beta chain was defined by the combination of its CDR3 amino acid sequence and its V-gene family, and reads without a unique V-gene family were dropped. As a way to deal with suspected cross-contamination and a sequencing artifact, a later analysis dropped hundreds of nucleotide sequences that were highly shared and had low generation probability. For each public chain, a later analysis derived a clonal expansion index from normalized ranks of inferred template counts within each repertoire. In a later analysis, generation probabilities were computed using a VDJ recombination model fitted to out-of-frame rearrangements, and the results were checked against IGoR. A later analysis scored TCR-TCR, TCR-HLA and TCR-CMV co-occurrence with hypergeometric tests, applying a repertoire-size bias correction to TCR pairs. False discovery rates were estimated in a later analysis by permuting HLA or CMV assignments 20 times. In a later analysis, co-occurring TCRs were grouped using DBSCAN, and TCRdist sequence similarity was added for clustering within HLA-allele-positive subsets. Repertoires with fewer than 30,000 or more than 120,000 public chains were left out of co-occurrence clustering, as were roughly five repertoires with anomalous nucleotide sharing. TCRdb obtained this table from immuneACCESS and retained in-frame rearrangements with V and J assigned. These tables miss some clones; where compared with another copy, unresolved V genes account for less than half of the shortfall, and the remainder is unexplained. V, J and clone size are those of that table, while D and trimming were read from the DNA. The sample table holds some 140,000 clones, of which about 82% were seen once. The ten largest clones take up about 4.9% of the sample.

V is trimmed back by 2 bases and J by 3 bases, and the junction contains 18 bases that no gene match accounts for. The germline V gene yields MGHRA for CDR1 and YSYEKL for CDR2. Its CDR3 holds 19 amino acids, cysteine through phenylalanine. Only CDR3 DNA remains: 57 bases, in frame from the first base. This specimen comes from a study of cytomegalovirus exposure and HLA in healthy donors (dated by TCRdb to between 2016 and 2019). Turning to the overall study: An earlier analysis of under 600 of the donors reported about 290 Gb of sequence data and more than 90 million unique TCR beta sequences from approximately 180 million T cells. The genetic ancestry cluster associated with self-reported Caucasian donors included 80% to 90% of the approximately 410 genotyped donors. To predict cytomegalovirus infection status, the study brought together high-throughput TCR immunosequencing, statistical association of individual TCRs with disease status, and machine learning. Donor age, sex, ethnicity and CMV serostatus were compiled together with the repertoire data. In a later analysis, previously published TCR beta repertoires from about 640 donors were re-analyzed and high-resolution HLA genotyping was added so that TCR occurrence patterns could be studied. On average, roughly 250,000 unique TCR beta nucleotide sequences were sequenced per donor among more than 350 genotyped donors of the cohort, with roughly 18% of those sequences being non-productive. The number of typed donors differed by locus: about 629-640 for A, B, C, DRB1 and DQB1; 522 for DQA1; approximately 600 for DPA1; and some 450 for DPB1. A later genetic analysis took genome-wide SNP genotypes for 398 of the 666 donors and used that subset as a discovery cohort. The study used immunosequencing to profile the T cell repertoires of several hundred subjects and linked those repertoires to cytomegalovirus serostatus. An earlier analysis of some 500 of the donors applied high-throughput TCR beta sequencing to assess whether each TCR beta V gene segment acted as functional or pseudogenic. Several DR-DQ haplotypes were handled as single units for association and clustering, since linkage in the cohort was strong. About 330 gigabases of sequencing data and tens of millions of unique TCR sequences made up an early release that covered several hundred HLA-typed donors. The aim of the study was to test whether cataloging public T cell receptors could identify signatures of past pathogen exposure. HLA typing covered class I and class II loci at four-digit resolution. A separate validation cohort of roughly 130 different subjects was used in addition to the roughly 720-subject first cohort. In the later analysis, no new phenotypic data were used to find candidate immune exposures; instead, reliance was placed on TCR beta sequences and their occurrence across donors. All discovery cohort repertoires had been generated on a single sequencing platform. Beyond this particular receptor, the publication reports: In a later analysis, HLA-associated TCR beta chains showed more clonal expansion and lower generation probabilities than non-associated chains that were equally common. In an earlier analysis of roughly 560 of the donors, most TCR beta V segments were observed in productive rearrangements about 87% or about 30% of the time, broadly matching IMGT annotations. The only immune exposure information available for the cohort was CMV serostatus. The classifier was reported to diagnose cytomegalovirus status with high specificity and sensitivity in both the original and validation cohorts. A cluster of highly shared sequence variants was judged likely to be a technical artifact of the sequencing pipeline. According to a later genetic analysis, donors in an Asian-associated ancestry cluster had fewer N-insertions in productive TCRs than the approximately 700-donor mean. The authors suggested that the approach could potentially be extended to other disease states and immunological phenotypes. An association between a missense DCLRE1C variant and V-gene and J-gene trimming of TCR beta chains was found in a later genetic analysis and replicated in an independent cohort. A few of the identified cytomegalovirus-associated TCR beta chains were confirmed in vitro to be specific for cytomegalovirus antigens. A later analysis reported that several top co-occurrence clusters appeared linked to parvovirus B19, influenza, CMV and Epstein-Barr virus. This cohort had only TCR beta chains sequenced, and the lack of alpha or paired-chain data limited which features could be detected. Because counts were too low, approximately 18 rarely observed V segments, including chromosome 9 orphons, were excluded from the earlier analysis of 587 of the donors. Presence/absence analyses assumed roughly uniform sequencing depth across donors, an assumption that may not hold. A further reported finding was that TCR beta sequences accurately predicted the HLA-A and HLA-B alleles for most subjects in the first cohort. A later analysis found that TCR association rates varied across HLA loci, with DRB1 alleles showing the most associated TCRs and HLA-C alleles the fewest. Correlated functional status among segregating V segments might reflect linkage disequilibrium, but an unknown experimental factor could not be ruled out. In a later analysis, most CMV-associated TCR beta chains were found to appear HLA-restricted, with HLA associations seemingly driven largely by CMV exposure. Because some donors lacked HLA typing at each locus, the association tests relied only on the typed subset. At a false discovery rate of 0.05, a later analysis linked 16,951 TCR beta sequences to specific HLA alleles. When HLA alleles, especially DR and DQ, strongly co-occurred, attributing TCR associations to individual alleles was difficult. The 87-base-pair reads could not distinguish some IMGT-functional V segments, including TRBV6-2 and TRBV6-3, so those segments were excluded. The study gave a list of 150 to 200 TCR beta chains associated with cytomegalovirus. Most TCR sequences were observed very rarely across donors, whereas some public TCRs were present in many individuals.

Material for sequencing was PBMCs. Here the chain combines TRBV4-1 and TRBJ2-5; a stretch of 7 junction bases matches TRBD1. This sequence was found in a man aged 25-45 years in good health. In nucleotides, the sequence is TGCGCCAGCAGCCAACCCGTTGTGAAAAGAGGGGGCATAAAAGAGACCCAGTACTTC. The resulting protein is CASSQPVVKRGGIKETQYF.